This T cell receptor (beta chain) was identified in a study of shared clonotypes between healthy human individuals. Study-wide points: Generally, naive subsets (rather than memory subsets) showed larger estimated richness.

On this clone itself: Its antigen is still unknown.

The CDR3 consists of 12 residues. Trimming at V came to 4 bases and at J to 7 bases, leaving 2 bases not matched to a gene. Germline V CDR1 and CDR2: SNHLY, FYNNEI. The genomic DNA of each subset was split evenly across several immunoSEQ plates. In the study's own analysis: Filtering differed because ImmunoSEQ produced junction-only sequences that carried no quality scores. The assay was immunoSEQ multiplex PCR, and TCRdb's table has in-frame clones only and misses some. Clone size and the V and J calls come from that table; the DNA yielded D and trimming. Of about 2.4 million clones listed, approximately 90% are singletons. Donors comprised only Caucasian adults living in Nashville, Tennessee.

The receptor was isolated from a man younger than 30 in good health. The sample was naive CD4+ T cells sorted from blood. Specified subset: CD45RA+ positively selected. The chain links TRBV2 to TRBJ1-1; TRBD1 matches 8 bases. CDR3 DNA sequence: TGTGCCAGCAGTGGGGACAGGAATGAAGCTTTCTTT. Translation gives CASSGDRNEAFF.